This T cell receptor (beta chain) emerged from a study of STAT5B mutations in CD4+ large granular lymphocyte leukemia. On the study more broadly: Among healthy donors, a particular HLA allele went with more CDR3 'QG' motifs.

Measured with immunoSEQ multiplex PCR; TCRdb has only the in-frame clones, and not every one. The table shows roughly 24,000 clones, with about three quarters occurring only once. On this clone: The antigen is not known.

Between the trimmed V and J ends, which lost 3 bases and 7 bases, there was a span of 4 bases. The germline CDR1 and CDR2 sequences are MDHEN and SYDVKM. The CDR3 spans 12 residues. General study points: 8/27 top patient clones versus 2/35 control clones were TRBV06-family.

Healthy controls were blood donor buffy coats. The TCR was taken from a human donor in good health. The specimen sequenced was CD4+ T cells from blood buffy coats. The gene calls are TRBV28 and TRBJ1-6; D unclear. This CDR3 reads CASSLVNSPLHF. The CDR3 region has the DNA TGTGCCAGCAGTTTGGTAAATTCACCCCTCCACTTT.